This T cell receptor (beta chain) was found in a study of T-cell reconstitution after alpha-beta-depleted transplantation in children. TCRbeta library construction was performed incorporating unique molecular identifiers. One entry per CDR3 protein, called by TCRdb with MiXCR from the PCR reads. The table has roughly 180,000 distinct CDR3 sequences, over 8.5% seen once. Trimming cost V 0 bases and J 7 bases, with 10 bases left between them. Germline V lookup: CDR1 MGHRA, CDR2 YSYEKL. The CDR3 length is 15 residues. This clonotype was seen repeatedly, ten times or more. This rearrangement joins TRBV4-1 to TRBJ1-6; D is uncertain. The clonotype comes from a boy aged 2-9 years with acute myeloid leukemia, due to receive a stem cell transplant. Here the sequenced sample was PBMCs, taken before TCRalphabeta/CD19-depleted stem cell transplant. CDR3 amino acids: CASSQDSSANSPLHF. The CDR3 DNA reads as TGCGCCAGCAGCCAAGATTCGTCAGCCAATTCACCCCTCCACTTT.